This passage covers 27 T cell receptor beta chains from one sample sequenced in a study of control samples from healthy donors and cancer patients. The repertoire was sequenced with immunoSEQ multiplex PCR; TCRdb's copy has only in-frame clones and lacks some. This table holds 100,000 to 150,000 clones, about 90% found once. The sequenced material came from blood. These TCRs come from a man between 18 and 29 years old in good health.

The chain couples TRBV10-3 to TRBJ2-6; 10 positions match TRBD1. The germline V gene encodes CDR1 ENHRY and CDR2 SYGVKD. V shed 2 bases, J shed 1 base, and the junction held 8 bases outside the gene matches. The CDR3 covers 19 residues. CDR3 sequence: CAISERTGTGVSGANVLTF. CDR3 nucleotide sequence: TGTGCCATCAGTGAGCGAACCGGGACAGGGGTTTCTGGGGCCAACGTCCTGACTTTC.

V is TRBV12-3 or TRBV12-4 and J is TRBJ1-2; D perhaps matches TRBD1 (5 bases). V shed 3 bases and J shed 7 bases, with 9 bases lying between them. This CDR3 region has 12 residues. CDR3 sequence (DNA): TGTGCCAGCAGTTTTTCAGACAGTGGCTACACCTTC. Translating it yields CASSFSDSGYTF.

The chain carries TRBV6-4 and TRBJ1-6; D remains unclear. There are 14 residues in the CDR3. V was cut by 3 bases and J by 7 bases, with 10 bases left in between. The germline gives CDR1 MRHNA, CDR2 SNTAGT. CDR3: CASSEAEENSPLHF. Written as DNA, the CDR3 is TGTGCCAGCAGTGAAGCAGAGGAAAATTCACCCCTCCACTTT.

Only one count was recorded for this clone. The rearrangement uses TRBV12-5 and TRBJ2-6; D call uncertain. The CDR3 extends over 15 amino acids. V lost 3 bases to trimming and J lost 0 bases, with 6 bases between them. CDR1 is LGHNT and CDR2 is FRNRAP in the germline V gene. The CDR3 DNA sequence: TGTGCTAGTGGTTTCCAGAGCTCTGGGGCCAACGTCCTGACTTTC. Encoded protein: CASGFQSSGANVLTF.

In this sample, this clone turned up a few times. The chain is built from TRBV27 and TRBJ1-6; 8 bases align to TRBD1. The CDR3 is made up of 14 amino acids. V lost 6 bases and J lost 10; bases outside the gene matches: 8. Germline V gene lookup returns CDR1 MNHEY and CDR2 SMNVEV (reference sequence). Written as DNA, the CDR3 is TGTGCCAGCAGACCTGGACAGGGACTATCACCCCTCCACTTT. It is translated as CASRPGQGLSPLHF.

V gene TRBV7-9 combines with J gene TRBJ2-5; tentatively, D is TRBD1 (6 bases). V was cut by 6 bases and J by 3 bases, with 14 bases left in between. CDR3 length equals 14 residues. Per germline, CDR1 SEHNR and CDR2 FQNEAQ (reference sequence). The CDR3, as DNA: TGTGCCAGCAGTATCGCCCGGACAGAAGAGACCCAGTACTTC. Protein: CASSIARTEETQYF.

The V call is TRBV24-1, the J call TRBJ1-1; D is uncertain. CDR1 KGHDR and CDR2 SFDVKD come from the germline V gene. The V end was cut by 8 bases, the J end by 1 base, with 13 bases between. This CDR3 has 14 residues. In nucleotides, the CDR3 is TGTGCCACCAAGAATTACAGTGCGAACACTGAAGCTTTCTTT. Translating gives CATKNYSANTEAFF.

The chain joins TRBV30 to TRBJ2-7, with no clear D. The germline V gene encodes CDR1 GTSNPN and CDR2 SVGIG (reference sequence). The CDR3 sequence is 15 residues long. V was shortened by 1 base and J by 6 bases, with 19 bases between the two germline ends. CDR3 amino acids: CAWSDRASDFSEQYF. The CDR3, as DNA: TGTGCCTGGAGTGATAGGGCCAGCGACTTTTCCGAGCAGTACTTC. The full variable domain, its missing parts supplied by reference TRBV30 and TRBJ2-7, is SQTIHQWPATLVQPVGSPLSLECTVEGTSNPNLYWYRQAAGRGLQLLFYSVGIGQISSEVPQNLSASRPQDRQFILSSKKLLLSDSGFYLCAWSDRASDFSEQYFGPGTRLTVT.

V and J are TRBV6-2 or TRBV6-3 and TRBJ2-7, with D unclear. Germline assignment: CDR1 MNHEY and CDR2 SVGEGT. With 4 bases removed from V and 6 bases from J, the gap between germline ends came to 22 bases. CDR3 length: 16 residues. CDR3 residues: CASSSSNRILGSEQYF. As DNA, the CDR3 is TGTGCCAGCAGTTCATCCAATCGAATCCTGGGCTCCGAGCAGTACTTC.

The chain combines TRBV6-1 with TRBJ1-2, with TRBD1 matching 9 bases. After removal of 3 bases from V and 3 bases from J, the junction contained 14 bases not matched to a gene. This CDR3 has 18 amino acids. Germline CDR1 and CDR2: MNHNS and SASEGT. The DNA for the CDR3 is TGTGCCAGCAGTGACCTTCCGACAGGGGGAGGGGGGTACTATGGCTACACCTTC. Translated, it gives CASSDLPTGGGGYYGYTF.

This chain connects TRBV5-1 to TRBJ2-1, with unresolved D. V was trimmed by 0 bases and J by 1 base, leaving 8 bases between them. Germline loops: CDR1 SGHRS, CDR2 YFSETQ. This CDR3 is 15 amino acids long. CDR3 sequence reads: CASSLGGFSYNEQFF. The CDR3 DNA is TGCGCCAGCAGCTTGGGGGGTTTTTCCTACAATGAGCAGTTCTTC.

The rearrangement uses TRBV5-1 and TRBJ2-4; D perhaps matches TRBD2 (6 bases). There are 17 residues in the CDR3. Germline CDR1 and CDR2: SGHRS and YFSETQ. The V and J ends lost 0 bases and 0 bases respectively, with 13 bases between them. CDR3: CASSLDGRGLAKNIQYF. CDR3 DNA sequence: TGCGCCAGCAGCTTGGATGGGCGGGGATTAGCCAAAAACATTCAGTACTTC.

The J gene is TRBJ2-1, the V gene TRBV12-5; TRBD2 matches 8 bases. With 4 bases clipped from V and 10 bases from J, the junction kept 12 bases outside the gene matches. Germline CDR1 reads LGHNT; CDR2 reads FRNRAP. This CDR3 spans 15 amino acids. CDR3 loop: CASGSKAGARQEQFF. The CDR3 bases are TGTGCTAGTGGTTCAAAAGCGGGAGCACGGCAGGAGCAGTTCTTC.

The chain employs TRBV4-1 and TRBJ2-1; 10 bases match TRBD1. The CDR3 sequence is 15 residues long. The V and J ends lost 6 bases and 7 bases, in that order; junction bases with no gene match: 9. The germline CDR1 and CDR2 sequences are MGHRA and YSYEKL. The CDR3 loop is CASRSQGQGLNEQFF. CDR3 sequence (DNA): TGCGCCAGCAGGTCGCAGGGACAGGGGCTGAATGAGCAGTTCTTC.

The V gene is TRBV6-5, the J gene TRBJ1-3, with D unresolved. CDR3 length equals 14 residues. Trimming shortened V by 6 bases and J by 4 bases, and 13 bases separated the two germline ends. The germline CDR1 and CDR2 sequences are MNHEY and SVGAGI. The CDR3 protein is CASRYRAGGNTIYF. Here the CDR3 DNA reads TGTGCCAGCAGATACCGGGCTGGAGGAAACACCATATATTTT.

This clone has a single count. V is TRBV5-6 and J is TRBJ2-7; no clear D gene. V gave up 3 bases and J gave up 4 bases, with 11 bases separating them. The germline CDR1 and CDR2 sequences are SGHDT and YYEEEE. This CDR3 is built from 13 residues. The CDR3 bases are TGTGCCAGCAGCTCGGTGGGGATTTACGAGCAGTACTTC. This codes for CASSSVGIYEQYF.

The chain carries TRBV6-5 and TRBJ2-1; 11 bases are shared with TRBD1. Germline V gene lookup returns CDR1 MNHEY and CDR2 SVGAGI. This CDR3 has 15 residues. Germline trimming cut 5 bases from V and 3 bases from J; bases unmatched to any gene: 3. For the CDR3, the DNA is TGTGCCAGCAGTCTGGGGACAGGGGGCTACAATGAGCAGTTCTTC. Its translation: CASSLGTGGYNEQFF.

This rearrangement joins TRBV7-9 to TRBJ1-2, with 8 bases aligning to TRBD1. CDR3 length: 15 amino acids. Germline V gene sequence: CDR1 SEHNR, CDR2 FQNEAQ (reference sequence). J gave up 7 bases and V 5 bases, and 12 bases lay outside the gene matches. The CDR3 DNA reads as TGTGCCAGCAGCACATCGACAGGGGCCCCCCTTGGCTACACCTTC. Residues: CASSTSTGAPLGYTF.

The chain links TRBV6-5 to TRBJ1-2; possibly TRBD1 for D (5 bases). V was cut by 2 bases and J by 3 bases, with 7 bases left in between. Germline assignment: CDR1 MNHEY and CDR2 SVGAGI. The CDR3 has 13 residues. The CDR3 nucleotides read TGTGCCAGCAGTTACGGGGGGGACTATGGCTACACCTTC. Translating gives CASSYGGDYGYTF.

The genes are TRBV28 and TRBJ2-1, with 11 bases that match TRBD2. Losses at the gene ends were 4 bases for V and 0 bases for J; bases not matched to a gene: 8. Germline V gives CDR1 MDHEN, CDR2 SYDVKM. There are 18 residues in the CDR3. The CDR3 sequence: CASSSPGLAESSYNEQFF. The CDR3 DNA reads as TGTGCCAGCAGTTCCCCGGGACTAGCGGAAAGCTCCTACAATGAGCAGTTCTTC.

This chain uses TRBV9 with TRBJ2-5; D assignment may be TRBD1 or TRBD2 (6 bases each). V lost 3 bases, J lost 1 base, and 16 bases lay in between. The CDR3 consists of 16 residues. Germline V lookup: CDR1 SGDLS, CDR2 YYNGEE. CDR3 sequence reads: CASSEGEEKFQETQYF. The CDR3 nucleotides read TGTGCCAGCAGCGAGGGGGAGGAAAAGTTCCAAGAGACCCAGTACTTC.

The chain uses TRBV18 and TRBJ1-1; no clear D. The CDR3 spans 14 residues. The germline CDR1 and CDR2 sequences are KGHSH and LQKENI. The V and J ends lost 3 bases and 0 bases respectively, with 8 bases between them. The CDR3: CASSPAQMNTEAFF. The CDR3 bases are TGTGCCAGCTCACCGGCCCAGATGAACACTGAAGCTTTCTTT.

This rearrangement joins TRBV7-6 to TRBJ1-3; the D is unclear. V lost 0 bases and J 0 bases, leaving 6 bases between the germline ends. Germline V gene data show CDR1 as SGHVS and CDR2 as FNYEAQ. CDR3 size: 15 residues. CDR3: CASSLAVSSGNTIYF. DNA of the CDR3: TGTGCCAGCAGCTTAGCGGTGAGCTCTGGAAACACCATATATTTT.

CDR3 nucleotides: TGTGCCAGCAGCTTAGACGGCTCTGGAAACACCATATATTTT. Its translation is CASSLDGSGNTIYF. V is TRBV7-9 and J is TRBJ1-3; D not certain. The CDR3 extends over 14 amino acids. V lost 1 base and J 0 bases, leaving 4 bases between the germline ends. CDR1 is SEHNR, CDR2 FQNEAQ, per germline (reference sequence).

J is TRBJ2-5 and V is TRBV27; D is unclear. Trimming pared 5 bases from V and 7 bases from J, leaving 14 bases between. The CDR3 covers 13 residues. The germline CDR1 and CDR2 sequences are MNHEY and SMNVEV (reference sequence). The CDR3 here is CASSGSIGRTQYF. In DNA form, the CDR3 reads TGTGCCAGCAGTGGGTCTATTGGAAGGACCCAGTACTTC.

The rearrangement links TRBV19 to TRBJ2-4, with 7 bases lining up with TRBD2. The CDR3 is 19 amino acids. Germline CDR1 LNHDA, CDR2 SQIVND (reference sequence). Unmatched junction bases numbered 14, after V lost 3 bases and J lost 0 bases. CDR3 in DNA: TGTGCCAGTAGTATCGCGGCGGGAGATCCGTCCCAAGCCAAAAACATTCAGTACTTC. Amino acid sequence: CASSIAAGDPSQAKNIQYF.

The CDR3 bases are TGTGCCAGCAGCCCTCAGGGGGCTGGGGCCTACGAGCAGTACTTC. Translated, it gives CASSPQGAGAYEQYF. V is TRBV7-3 and J is TRBJ2-7; 8 nucleotides agree with TRBD1. The germline V gene has CDR1 SGHTA and CDR2 FQGTGA. J gave up 2 bases and V 5 bases, and 8 bases lay outside the gene matches. The length of the CDR3 is 15 residues.